A single sample is the source of the 11 T cell receptor beta chains below, sequenced in a study of T cells after yellow fever vaccination. TCRdb fed the 5' RACE reads into MiXCR, producing one record per CDR3 protein. The sample has some 600,000 distinct CDR3 sequences, about a sixth seen once. This specimen consisted of PBMCs, obtained 5 days after the first yellow fever vaccination. These receptors were taken from a man younger than 30 who received the YFV17D yellow fever vaccine.

J is TRBJ1-1 and V is TRBV11-1; TRBD1 agrees at 9 bases. The CDR3 totals 18 residues. V lost 4 bases to trimming and J lost 5 bases; unmatched junction nucleotides: 17. Germline CDR1 reads SGHAT; CDR2 reads FQDESV (reference sequence). CDR3 sequence: CASSSTGGQGRSRTEAFF. The CDR3 nucleotides are TGTGCCAGCAGCTCAACAGGGGGACAGGGTCGGAGTAGGACTGAAGCTTTCTTT.

The chain is built from TRBV20-1 and TRBJ1-3, with unresolved D. Germline CDR1 is DFQATT and CDR2 is SNEGSKA (reference sequence). Between the trimmed V and J ends, which lost 3 bases and 0 bases, there was a span of 12 bases. This CDR3 has 15 amino acids. CDR3 loop: CSASGQPSSGNTIYF. The DNA for the CDR3 is TGCAGTGCTAGTGGGCAGCCGAGCTCTGGAAACACCATATATTTT.

V and J are TRBV7-2 and TRBJ2-6; D is uncertain. From germline, CDR1 is SGHTA and CDR2 FQGNSA. The CDR3 runs to 16 residues. V lost 2 bases, J lost 3 bases, and 11 bases lay in between. The CDR3 region is CASSLLSWDGANVLTF. In DNA form, the CDR3 reads TGTGCCAGCAGCTTATTGAGTTGGGATGGGGCCAACGTCCTGACTTTC.

This chain connects TRBV7-2 to TRBJ1-5; D is ambiguous. Germline CDR1 and CDR2: SGHTA and FQGNSA. Trimming shortened V by 3 bases and J by 4 bases, and 13 bases separated the two germline ends. The length of the CDR3 is 15 residues. CDR3 DNA sequence: TGTGCCAGCAGCTTCTCTGGAGGGCCTAATCAGCCCCAGCATTTT. Translating gives CASSFSGGPNQPQHF.

In this sample, this clonotype turned up once. The V gene is TRBV4-2, the J gene TRBJ2-5; D possibly matches TRBD1 or TRBD2 (6 bases each). Per germline, CDR1 LGHNA and CDR2 YNFKEQ. V was trimmed by 1 base and J by 3 bases, leaving 21 bases between them. The CDR3 consists of 18 residues. CDR3 DNA sequence: TGTGCCAGCAGCCAAGTTTATGAGGGGGGCCGATTGAAAGAGACCCAGTACTTC. This codes for CASSQVYEGGRLKETQYF.

The V gene is TRBV13, the J gene TRBJ2-3; D is tentatively TRBD1 or TRBD2 (5 bases each). This CDR3 has 16 residues. The V end was cut by 2 bases, the J end by 4 bases, with 16 bases between. Germline CDR1 is PRHDT and CDR2 is FYEKMQ (reference sequence). CDR3 sequence reads: CASSLKGALAPDTQYF. DNA of the CDR3: TGTGCCAGCAGCTTAAAAGGGGCGCTAGCCCCAGATACGCAGTATTTT.

This clonotype turned up a few times. J is TRBJ2-2 and V is TRBV4-1; perhaps TRBD2 as D (7 bases). This CDR3 has 16 residues. Germline CDR1 is MGHRA and CDR2 is YSYEKL. Trimming cost V 4 bases and J 5 bases, with 17 bases left between them. The CDR3 region has the DNA TGCGCCAGCAGCCCCGAGGGGGGGGGTTTTACCGGGGAGCTGTTTTTT. It is translated as CASSPEGGGFTGELFF.

This clonotype appeared a few times. The DNA of the CDR3 is TGTGCCAGCACCCACAGGGGGCCTGCCTACAATGAGCAGTTCTTC. As protein: CASTHRGPAYNEQFF. The chain joins TRBV27 to TRBJ2-1; 9 nucleotides align to TRBD1. This CDR3 has 15 residues. With 7 bases clipped from V and 2 bases from J, the junction kept 6 bases outside the gene matches. Germline lookup yields CDR1 MNHEY and CDR2 SMNVEV (reference sequence).

This chain links TRBV12-3 or TRBV12-4 with TRBJ1-1; the D gene is possibly TRBD1 (5 bases). Trimming took 6 bases from V and 8 from J, leaving 10 bases between them. The CDR3 extends over 11 amino acids. The CDR3: CASSWGVEAFF. In nucleotides, the CDR3 is TGTGCCAGCAGCTGGGGGGTCGAAGCTTTCTTT.

This clonotype was counted a few times. V is TRBV4-1 and J is TRBJ1-1, with TRBD1 as a possible D gene (5 bases). The CDR3 has 15 amino acids. V was cut by 4 bases and J by 1 base, with 13 bases left in between. Per the germline V gene, CDR1 is MGHRA and CDR2 is YSYEKL. CDR3 protein: CASSREGTANTEAFF. For the CDR3, the DNA is TGCGCCAGCAGCCGAGAAGGGACGGCGAACACTGAAGCTTTCTTT.

Remarks on this clonotype: One end of the junction varies from germline; a read error may be responsible. The V and J genes are TRBV4-3 and TRBJ2-1, with D maybe TRBD2 (6 bases). This CDR3 comprises 16 residues. Per germline, CDR1 LGHNA and CDR2 YSLEER. In DNA, the CDR3 is TGCGCCAGCAGCCAACAGGGTAGCGGTTTAAGCGCCCCCCTGATCTTC. This codes for CASSQQGSGLSAPLIF.